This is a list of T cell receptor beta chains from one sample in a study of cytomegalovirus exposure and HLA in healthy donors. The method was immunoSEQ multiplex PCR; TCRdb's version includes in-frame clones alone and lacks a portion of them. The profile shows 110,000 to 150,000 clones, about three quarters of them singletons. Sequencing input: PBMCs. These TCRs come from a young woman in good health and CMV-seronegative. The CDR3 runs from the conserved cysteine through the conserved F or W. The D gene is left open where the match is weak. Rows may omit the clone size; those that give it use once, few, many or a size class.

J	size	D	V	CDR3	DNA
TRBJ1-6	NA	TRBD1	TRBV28	CASVRTGDNSPLHF	TGTGCCAGCGTAAGGACAGGGGACAATTCACCCCTCCACTTT
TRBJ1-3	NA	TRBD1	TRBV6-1	CASYPGTGTGNTIYF	TGTGCCAGTTACCCCGGGACAGGGACTGGAAACACCATATATTTT
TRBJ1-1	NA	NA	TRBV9	CASSAPGRTSRTEAFF	TGTGCCAGCAGCGCCCCAGGCCGGACATCAAGAACTGAAGCTTTCTTT
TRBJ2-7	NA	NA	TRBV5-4	CASSQRGVYEQYF	TGTGCCAGCAGCCAAAGGGGTGTTTACGAGCAGTACTTC
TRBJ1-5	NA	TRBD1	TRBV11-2	CASSFSGGNQPQHF	TGTGCCAGCAGCTTTTCAGGGGGTAATCAGCCCCAGCATTTT
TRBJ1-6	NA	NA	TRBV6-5	CASSSRVSPLHF	TGTGCCAGCAGTTCCAGGGTTTCACCCCTCCACTTT
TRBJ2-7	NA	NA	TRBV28	CASSPSAGTYEQYF	TGTGCCAGCAGTCCCTCGGCAGGAACCTACGAGCAGTACTTC
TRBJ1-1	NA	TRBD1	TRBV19	CASSTQGRGSTEAFF	TGTGCCAGTAGCACCCAGGGCAGGGGGAGCACTGAAGCTTTCTTT
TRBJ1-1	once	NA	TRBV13	CASSPGRGTEAFF	TGTGCCAGCAGCCCAGGGAGGGGCACTGAAGCTTTCTTT
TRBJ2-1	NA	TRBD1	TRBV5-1	CASSLGDRGQYEQFF	TGCGCCAGCAGCTTGGGTGACAGGGGGCAGTATGAGCAGTTCTTC
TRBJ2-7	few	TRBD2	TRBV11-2	CASSPLGLAYEQYF	TGTGCCAGCAGCCCCCTGGGACTAGCCTACGAGCAGTACTTC
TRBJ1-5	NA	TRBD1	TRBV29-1	CSVRTGRRNQPQHF	TGCAGCGTTAGGACAGGCCGACGCAATCAGCCCCAGCATTTT
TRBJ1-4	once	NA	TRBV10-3	CAISEGRGTTNEKLFF	TGTGCCATCAGTGAGGGAAGAGGGACAACTAATGAAAAACTGTTTTTT
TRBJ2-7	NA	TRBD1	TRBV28	CASRTAGQGSHEQYF	TGTGCCAGCAGAACCGCGGGACAGGGGTCCCACGAGCAGTACTTC
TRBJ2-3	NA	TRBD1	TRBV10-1	CASSRQGGRTDTQYF	TGCGCCAGCAGTAGACAGGGGGGTCGCACAGATACGCAGTATTTT
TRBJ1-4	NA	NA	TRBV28	CASSKRQTATNEKLFF	TGTGCCAGCAGTAAAAGACAGACCGCAACTAATGAAAAACTGTTTTTT
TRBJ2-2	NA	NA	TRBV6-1	CASSEIVYDTGELFF	TGTGCCAGCAGTGAAATCGTCTACGACACCGGGGAGCTGTTTTTT
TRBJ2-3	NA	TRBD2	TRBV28	CASSLAGGGTDTQYF	TGTGCCAGCTCTTTAGCGGGGGGAGGGACAGATACGCAGTATTTT
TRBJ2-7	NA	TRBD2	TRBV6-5	CASSTSSGRREQYF	TGTGCCAGCAGTACCTCAAGCGGGAGGCGAGAGCAGTACTTC
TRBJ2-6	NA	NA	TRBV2	CASSERGYRSGANVLTF	TGTGCCAGCAGTGAAAGGGGCTACAGGTCAGGGGCCAACGTCCTGACTTTC
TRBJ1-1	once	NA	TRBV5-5	CASSLWTDSQAFF	TGTGCCAGCAGCCTATGGACGGACAGCCAAGCTTTCTTT
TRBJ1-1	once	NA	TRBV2	CAGSEEPGGDTEAFF	TGTGCCGGCAGTGAAGAGCCGGGGGGGGACACTGAAGCTTTCTTT
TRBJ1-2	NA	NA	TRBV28	CASKSHGSYGYTF	TGTGCCAGCAAATCCCATGGCAGTTATGGCTACACCTTC
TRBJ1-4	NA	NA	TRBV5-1	CASSYQGKVDEKLFF	TGCGCCAGCAGCTACCAGGGTAAGGTGGATGAAAAACTGTTTTTT
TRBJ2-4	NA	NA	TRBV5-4	CASSLLARRNIQYF	TGTGCCAGCAGCTTGTTAGCCCGTCGAAACATTCAGTACTTC
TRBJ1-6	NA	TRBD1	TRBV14	CASSQEGQSLSPLHF	TGTGCCAGCAGCCAAGAGGGACAGTCGCTTTCACCCCTCCACTTT
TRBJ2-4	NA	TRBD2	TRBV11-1	CASYPFPSSGLIAKNIQYF	TGTGCCAGCTACCCCTTCCCCTCTAGCGGGCTGATAGCCAAAAACATTCAGTACTTC
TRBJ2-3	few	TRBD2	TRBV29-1	CSVAPERGATDTQYF	TGCAGCGTTGCGCCGGAGCGGGGGGCCACAGATACGCAGTATTTT
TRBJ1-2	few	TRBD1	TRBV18	CASSPPGTGGTYGYTF	TGTGCCAGCTCACCACCCGGGACAGGGGGAACCTATGGCTACACCTTC
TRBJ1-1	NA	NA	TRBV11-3	CASSLEGPATEAFF	TGTGCCAGCAGCTTAGAGGGGCCAGCCACTGAAGCTTTCTTT
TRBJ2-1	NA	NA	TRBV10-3	CAISESGGDGREQFF	TGTGCCATCAGTGAGTCCGGGGGAGACGGACGTGAGCAGTTCTTC
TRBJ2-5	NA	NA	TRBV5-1	CASSLGTFLQETQYF	TGCGCCAGCAGCTTGGGGACTTTCCTTCAAGAGACCCAGTACTTC
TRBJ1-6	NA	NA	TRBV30	CASTAGGSSYNSPLHF	TGTGCCTCCACCGCCGGCGGGAGCTCCTATAATTCACCCCTCCACTTT
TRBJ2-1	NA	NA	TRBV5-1	CASAPPGQGMVNEQFF	TGCGCCAGCGCCCCGCCGGGCCAGGGAATGGTCAATGAGCAGTTCTTC
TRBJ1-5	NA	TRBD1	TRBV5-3	CARSPGQGGNQPQHF	TGTGCCAGAAGCCCGGGACAGGGGGGGAACCAGCCCCAGCATTTT
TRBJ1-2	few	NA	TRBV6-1	CASSLQGGYTF	TGTGCCAGTTCTCTTCAGGGAGGCTACACCTTC
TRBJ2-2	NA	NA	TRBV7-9	CSSSDKRGAGTGELFF	TGTTCCAGCAGTGATAAACGGGGGGCCGGCACCGGGGAGCTGTTTTTT
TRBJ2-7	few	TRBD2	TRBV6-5	CASGFSGNNEQYF	TGTGCCAGCGGGTTCAGCGGGAACAACGAGCAGTACTTC
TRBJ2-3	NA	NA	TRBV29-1	CSVEDRGKQYF	TGCAGCGTTGAAGATCGGGGGAAGCAGTATTTT
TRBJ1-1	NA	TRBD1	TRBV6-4	CASSDNLAGGYTEAFF	TGTGCCAGCAGTGACAACCTGGCAGGGGGCTATACTGAAGCTTTCTTT
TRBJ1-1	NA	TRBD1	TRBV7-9	CASSLTGKSSAFF	TGTGCCAGCAGCTTGACAGGGAAGTCCTCAGCTTTCTTT
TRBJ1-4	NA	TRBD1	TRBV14	CASSRDRDEKLFF	TGTGCCAGCAGCCGGGACAGGGACGAAAAACTGTTTTTT
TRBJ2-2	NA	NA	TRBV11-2	CASSKKGLQIYTGELFF	TGTGCCAGCAGCAAAAAGGGACTCCAAATTTACACCGGGGAGCTGTTTTTT
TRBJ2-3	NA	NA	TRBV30	CAWSSAGLGTDTQYF	TGTGCCTGGAGTTCAGCCGGGTTGGGCACAGATACGCAGTATTTT
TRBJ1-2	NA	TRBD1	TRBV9	CASSTRQGWDNYGYTF	TGTGCCAGCAGCACGAGACAGGGTTGGGATAACTATGGCTACACCTTC
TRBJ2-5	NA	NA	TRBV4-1	CASSREVAQETQYF	TGCGCCAGCAGCCGGGAAGTAGCGCAAGAGACCCAGTACTTC
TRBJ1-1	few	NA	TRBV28	CASSRISVSAEAFF	TGTGCCAGCAGTCGAATCAGTGTGAGCGCTGAAGCTTTCTTT